Following are 22 T cell receptor beta chains from one sample sequenced in a study of blood T cell repertoires in COVID-19. Sequenced by immunoSEQ multiplex PCR; TCRdb stores in-frame clones only, minus some. The data contain some 260,000 clones, 75% to 90% of them singletons. Source material: PBMCs or T cells enriched from blood (not recorded which). The origin of the receptors is a woman in her 30s with acute COVID-19.

This clone showed up just once. This chain links TRBV2 with TRBJ2-3, with 11 bases matching TRBD2. The V gene's germline CDR1 is SNHLY and CDR2 FYNNEI. V gave up 3 bases and J gave up 7 bases; unmatched junction bases: 6. The CDR3 totals 15 residues. CDR3 sequence (DNA): TGTGCCAGCAGTGAGATAGCGGGGGGGCCTCATACGCAGTATTTT. The encoded protein is CASSEIAGGPHTQYF.

The sample holds one count of this clone. The rearrangement joins TRBV9 to TRBJ2-6; 7 positions match TRBD2. There are 18 residues in the CDR3. CDR1 and CDR2 from the germline V gene are SGDLS and YYNGEE. With V trimmed by 2 bases and J by 2 bases, 10 bases remained unmatched. The CDR3 here is CASSVWAGRGAGANVLTF. In nucleotides, the CDR3 is TGTGCCAGCAGCGTTTGGGCAGGGAGGGGCGCTGGGGCCAACGTCCTGACTTTC.

The V call is TRBV19, the J call TRBJ1-5; the match to TRBD1 covers 9 bases. Unmatched junction bases numbered 10, after V lost 3 bases and J lost 4 bases. There are 17 residues in the CDR3. Germline-derived CDR1 and CDR2 are LNHDA and SQIVND (reference sequence). This CDR3 reads CASSIEPGQGSNQPQHF. The CDR3 bases are TGTGCCAGTAGTATTGAACCGGGACAGGGTTCTAATCAGCCCCAGCATTTT.

V and J are TRBV4-3 and TRBJ2-1; the D gene is possibly TRBD2 (6 bases). Looked up from germline, CDR1 is LGHNA and CDR2 is YSLEER. This CDR3 has 17 amino acids. V was pared by 0 bases and J by 3 bases, with 15 bases between. CDR3 in amino acids: CASSQEPGLQGYNEQFF. The CDR3 DNA sequence: TGCGCCAGCAGCCAAGAGCCGGGACTCCAGGGCTACAATGAGCAGTTCTTC.

The gene calls are TRBV19 and TRBJ2-5; the D gene is possibly TRBD2 (7 bases). This CDR3 comprises 15 residues. Germline-derived CDR1 and CDR2 are LNHDA and SQIVND (reference sequence). V gave up 0 bases and J gave up 5 bases, with 13 bases separating them. CDR3 sequence: CASSIDTGGLETQYF. The CDR3 nucleotides are TGTGCCAGTAGTATAGATACGGGGGGCCTGGAGACCCAGTACTTC.

The gene calls are TRBV7-2 and TRBJ2-2; D gene ambiguous. CDR3 length: 15 residues. Germline CDR1 reads SGHTA; CDR2 reads FQGNSA. V dropped 7 bases and J dropped 1 base, with 13 bases sitting between them. CDR3 sequence: CASIPRVENTGELFF. CDR3 nucleotides: TGTGCCAGCATCCCTCGGGTTGAGAACACCGGGGAGCTGTTTTTT.

V usage is TRBV6-1 and J usage is TRBJ2-5; 13 positions match TRBD2. Germline CDR1 is MNHNS and CDR2 is SASEGT. This CDR3 has 16 residues. With 3 bases clipped from V and 7 bases from J, the junction kept 8 bases outside the gene matches. CDR3: CASSELTSGGYVTQYF. The CDR3 nucleotides are TGTGCCAGCAGTGAGCTGACTAGCGGGGGGTATGTGACCCAGTACTTC.

CDR3 protein: CASSENGGRAHF. The DNA for the CDR3 is TGTGCCAGCAGTGAAAACGGCGGTAGAGCCCACTTT. The chain employs TRBV2 and TRBJ1-6; D remains unclear. With 2 bases removed from V and 18 bases from J, the gap between germline ends came to 14 bases. The CDR3 contains 12 residues. Germline V gives CDR1 SNHLY, CDR2 FYNNEI.

This clone appeared once. The chain employs TRBV7-3 and TRBJ2-7; a possible D gene is TRBD1 (5 bases). Germline V CDR1 and CDR2: SGHTA, FQGTGA. CDR3 length: 13 amino acids. The V end lost 4 bases, the J end lost 4 bases, and 11 bases lay between the germline ends. DNA of the CDR3: TGTGCCAGCAGCTGGGCAGGGAATTACGAGCAGTACTTC. This gives the protein CASSWAGNYEQYF. The full variable domain, in which reference TRBV7-3 and TRBJ2-7 provide the parts outside the CDR3, is GAGVSQTPSNKVTEKGKYVELRCDPISGHTALYWYRQSLGQGPEFLIYFQGTGAADDSGLPNDRFFAVRPEGSVSTLKIQRTERGDSAVYLCASSWAGNYEQYFGPGTRLTVT.

CDR3 amino acids: CASSLRGSSTDTQYF. CDR3 nucleotides: TGTGCCAGCAGCTTACGGGGGAGTAGCACAGATACGCAGTATTTT. This chain connects TRBV7-3 to TRBJ2-3; possibly TRBD2 for D (6 bases). CDR1 is SGHTA and CDR2 is FQGTGA in the germline V gene. The V end lost 2 bases, the J end lost 0 bases, and 9 bases lay between the germline ends. This CDR3 spans 15 amino acids.

The chain recombines TRBV3-1 (or the pseudogene TRBV3-2) with TRBJ2-3; TRBD2 matches at 8 bases. From germline, CDR1 is LGHDT and CDR2 YNNKEL (reference sequence). The CDR3 loop spans 18 amino acids. The trim removed 0 bases at V and 6 bases at J, leaving 14 bases unmatched. The CDR3 sequence: CASSQDPPSGSVRDTQYF. The CDR3 DNA reads TGTGCCAGCAGCCAAGATCCCCCCAGCGGGAGTGTGAGGGATACGCAGTATTTT.

The chain joins TRBV6-5 to TRBJ1-1, with D perhaps matching TRBD1 (6 bases). With 4 bases removed from V and 2 bases from J, the gap between germline ends came to 8 bases. In germline, CDR1 is MNHEY, CDR2 SVGAGI. The CDR3 has 13 amino acids. The CDR3 nucleotides read TGTGCCAGCAGTTGGGGACAAAACACTGAAGCTTTCTTT. It yields the protein CASSWGQNTEAFF.

This clone was detected a few times. The J gene is TRBJ2-5, the V gene TRBV28, with D possibly being TRBD1 (7 bases). CDR1 and CDR2 (germline): MDHEN, SYDVKM. This CDR3 comprises 15 residues. V lost 9 bases to trimming and J lost 5 bases, with 22 bases between them. In nucleotides, the CDR3 is TGTGCCAGTCGGAGGGAGAACAGGGGTTCTGAGACCCAGTACTTC. This codes for CASRRENRGSETQYF.

This clone was seen ten or more times. The chain carries TRBV27 and TRBJ1-3, with TRBD1 identical over 7 bases. The V gene end was trimmed by 5 bases and the J gene end by 0 bases; junction bases not matched to a gene: 13. CDR1 and CDR2 from the germline V gene are MNHEY and SMNVEV (reference sequence). The CDR3 consists of 18 residues. For the CDR3, the DNA is TGTGCCAGCAGTCAAGGGGGACAGCTCTATTTCTCTGGAAACACCATATATTTT. Translating it yields CASSQGGQLYFSGNTIYF.

This chain uses TRBV18 with TRBJ2-2, with D unclear. There are 16 residues in the CDR3. Trimming removed 6 bases from V and 2 bases from J, with 16 bases in between. Germline CDR1 and CDR2: KGHSH and LQKENI. The CDR3 loop is CASSPVLRFNTGELFF. The CDR3 nucleotides read TGTGCCAGCTCCCCTGTCCTACGTTTTAACACCGGGGAGCTGTTTTTT.

This clone has just one count. The rearrangement links TRBV11-2 to TRBJ2-1; 7 bases fit TRBD1. Germline CDR1 is SGHAT and CDR2 is FQNNGV. This CDR3 comprises 11 residues. Germline trimming cut 3 bases from V and 14 bases from J; bases unmatched to any gene: 4. The CDR3 nucleotides are TGTGCCAGCAGCTTCAGCAGGGGGAAGTTCTTC. This translates into CASSFSRGKFF.

The CDR3 bases are TGTGCCAGCTCACCAAAAGCAGGGATATCCTACGAGCAGTACTTC. This encodes CASSPKAGISYEQYF. The rearrangement uses TRBV18 and TRBJ2-7; D perhaps matches TRBD1 (5 bases). This CDR3 region has 15 residues. The germline V and J ends were trimmed by 2 bases and 1 base, with 12 bases remaining between them. Germline V gene lookup returns CDR1 KGHSH and CDR2 LQKENI.

The rearrangement links TRBV7-6 to TRBJ2-7; 9 bases map to TRBD1. Germline lookup yields CDR1 SGHVS and CDR2 FNYEAQ. CDR3 length: 13 residues. V shed 5 bases, J shed 5 bases, and the junction held 4 bases outside the gene matches. The CDR3 protein is CASSKGTGNEQYF. The CDR3 region has the DNA TGTGCCAGCAGCAAGGGGACAGGGAACGAGCAGTACTTC.

Note on this clone: At one boundary the junction diverges from the germline segment, which might be a read error. The chain couples TRBV7-2 to TRBJ2-1; 11 nucleotides align to TRBD2. The CDR3 has 12 amino acids. In germline, CDR1 is SGHTA, CDR2 FQGNSA. CDR3 sequence reads: CASSLGASGRLF. In DNA, the CDR3 is TGTGCCAGCAGCCTAGGGGCTAGCGGGAGGCTCTTC.

The V and J genes are TRBV6-5 and TRBJ2-7; 8 bases are shared with TRBD1. The junction had 4 bases not matched to a gene; V was cut back by 2 bases and J by 1 base. CDR1 and CDR2 (germline): MNHEY, SVGAGI. The CDR3 consists of 15 residues. For the CDR3, the DNA is TGTGCCAGCAGTTACAGGACAGGGCAATCCTACGAGCAGTACTTC. Encoded protein: CASSYRTGQSYEQYF.

The chain uses TRBV4-3 and TRBJ2-7; TRBD2 matches 11 bases. Unmatched junction bases numbered 7, after V lost 3 bases and J lost 3 bases. CDR1 and CDR2 (germline): LGHNA, YSLEER. The CDR3 is 16 residues long. CDR3 amino acids: CASSQGTSGFLYEQYF. The CDR3 coding sequence is TGCGCCAGCAGCCAGGGGACTAGCGGTTTTCTCTACGAGCAGTACTTC.

This clone is a singleton in its sample. The V gene is TRBV28, the J gene TRBJ1-6, with D possibly being TRBD1 (6 bases). The V gene lost 6 bases and the J gene lost 3 bases, with 12 bases spanning the gap. This CDR3 spans 15 amino acids. CDR1 and CDR2 (germline): MDHEN, SYDVKM. The CDR3 sequence: CASRPSRGYNSPLHF. DNA of the CDR3: TGTGCCAGCAGGCCCTCCAGGGGCTATAATTCACCCCTCCACTTT.